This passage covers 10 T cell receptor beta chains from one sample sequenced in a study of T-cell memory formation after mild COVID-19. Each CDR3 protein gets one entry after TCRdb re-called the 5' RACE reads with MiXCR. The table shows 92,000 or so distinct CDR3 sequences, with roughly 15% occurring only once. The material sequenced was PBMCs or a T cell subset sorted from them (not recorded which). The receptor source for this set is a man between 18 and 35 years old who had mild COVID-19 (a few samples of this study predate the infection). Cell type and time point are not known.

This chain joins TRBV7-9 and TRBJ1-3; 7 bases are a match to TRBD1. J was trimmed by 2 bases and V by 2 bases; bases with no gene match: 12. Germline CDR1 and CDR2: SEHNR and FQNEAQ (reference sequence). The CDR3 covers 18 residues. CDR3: CASSLNNVDRITGNTIYF. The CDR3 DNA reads TGTGCCAGCAGCTTAAACAACGTGGACAGGATAACTGGAAACACCATATATTTT.

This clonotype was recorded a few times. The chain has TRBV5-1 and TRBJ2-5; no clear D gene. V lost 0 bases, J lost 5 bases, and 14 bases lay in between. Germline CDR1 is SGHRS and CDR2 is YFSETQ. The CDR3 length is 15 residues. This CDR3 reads CASSLGDSSQETQYF. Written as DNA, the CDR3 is TGCGCCAGCAGCTTGGGCGATTCTTCCCAGGAGACCCAGTACTTC.

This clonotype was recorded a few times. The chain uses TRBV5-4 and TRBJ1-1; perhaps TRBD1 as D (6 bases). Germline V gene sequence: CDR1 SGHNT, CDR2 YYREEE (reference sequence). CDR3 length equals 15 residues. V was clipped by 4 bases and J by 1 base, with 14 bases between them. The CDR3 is CASSLIGGKNTEAFF. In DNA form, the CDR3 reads TGTGCCAGCAGCCTGATCGGGGGCAAGAACACTGAAGCTTTCTTT.

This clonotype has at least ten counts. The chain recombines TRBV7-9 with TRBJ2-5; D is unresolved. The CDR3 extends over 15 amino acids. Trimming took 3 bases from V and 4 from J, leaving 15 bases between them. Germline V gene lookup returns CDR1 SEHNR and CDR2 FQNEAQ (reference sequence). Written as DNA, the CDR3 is TGTGCCAGCAGCTTTCTCTCGTTGGCCTCAGAGACCCAGTACTTC. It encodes CASSFLSLASETQYF.

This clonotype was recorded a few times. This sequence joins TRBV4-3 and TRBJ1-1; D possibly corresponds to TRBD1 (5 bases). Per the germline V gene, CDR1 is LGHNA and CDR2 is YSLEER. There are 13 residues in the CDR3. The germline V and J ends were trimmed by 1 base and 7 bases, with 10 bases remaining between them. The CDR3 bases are TGCGCCAGCAGCCAAGCGGACACCTATGAAGCTTTCTTT. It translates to CASSQADTYEAFF.

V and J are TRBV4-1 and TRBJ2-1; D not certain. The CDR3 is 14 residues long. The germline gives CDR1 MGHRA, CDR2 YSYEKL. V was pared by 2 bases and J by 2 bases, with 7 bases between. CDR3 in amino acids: CASSQLSPYNEQFF. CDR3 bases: TGCGCCAGCAGCCAATTGTCGCCCTACAATGAGCAGTTCTTC.

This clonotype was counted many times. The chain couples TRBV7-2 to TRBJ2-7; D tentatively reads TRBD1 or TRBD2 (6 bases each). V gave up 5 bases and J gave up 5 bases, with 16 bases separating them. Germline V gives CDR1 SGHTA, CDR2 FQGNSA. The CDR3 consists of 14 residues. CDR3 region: CASSKGGNGHEQYF. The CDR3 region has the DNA TGTGCCAGCAGCAAGGGGGGAAACGGCCACGAGCAGTACTTC.

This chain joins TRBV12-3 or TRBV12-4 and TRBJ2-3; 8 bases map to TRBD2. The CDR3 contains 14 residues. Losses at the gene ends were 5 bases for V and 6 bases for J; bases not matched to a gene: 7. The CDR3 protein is CASSPGGGVDTQYF. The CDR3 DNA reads TGTGCCAGCAGTCCCGGGGGGGGGGTGGATACGCAGTATTTT.

CDR3 in DNA: TGCGCCAGCAGCTTGTTAGGGACAGGGGGTAATGAGCAGTTCTTC. Its translation is CASSLLGTGGNEQFF. The chain uses TRBV5-1 and TRBJ2-1; 11 nucleotides agree with TRBD1. The CDR3 runs to 15 residues. After removal of 1 base from V and 7 bases from J, the junction contained 4 bases not matched to a gene. From germline, CDR1 is SGHRS and CDR2 YFSETQ.

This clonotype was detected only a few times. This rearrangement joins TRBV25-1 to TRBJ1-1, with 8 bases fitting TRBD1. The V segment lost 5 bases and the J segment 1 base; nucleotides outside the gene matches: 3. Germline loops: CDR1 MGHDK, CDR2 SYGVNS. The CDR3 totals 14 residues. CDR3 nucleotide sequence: TGTGCCAGCAGTCATACAGGGGGGAACACTGAAGCTTTCTTT. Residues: CASSHTGGNTEAFF. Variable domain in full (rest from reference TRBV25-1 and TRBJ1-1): EADIYQTPRYLVIGTGKKITLECSQTMGHDKMYWYQQDPGMELHLIHYSYGVNSTEKGDLSSESTVSRIRTEHFPLTLESARPSHTSQYLCASSHTGGNTEAFFGQGTRLTVV.